This paragraph reports one TCR beta chain. Its antigen is still unknown. No base qualities exist here, and no much larger clone lies one base off it. The source of the sample is a study of blood T cell repertoires in COVID-19 (dated by TCRdb to the early 2020s). In terms of the full investigation: Samples from collaborators originated in the United States, Italy and Spain and spanned both the acute and convalescent phases of COVID-19. The prospective study material was composed of cDNA or gDNA derived from T cells, B-cell-depleted T cells, or PBMCs. Subjects who had been exposed to COVID-19, were actively infected with it, or had recovered from it provided the deeply sampled blood TCRbeta repertoires that made up the dataset. The repertoires were made available in a free public database intended to serve as a resource for research on the immune response to SARS-CoV-2. The samples were drawn from the first 160 participants of the ongoing ImmuneRACE study and from 1,200 or so subjects provided by 6 global collaborators. Sample metadata almost always included a de-identified subject ID, COVID-19 status, age in years and sex. Where HLA class I and class II types were available, the types were taken from metadata supplied by the sample provider, not from assay-based typing. Results the study describes overall, beyond this receptor: The amount of clinical and demographic metadata varied by source and participant and was provided uncurated.

One collaborating source in Seattle enrolled patients while the patients were actively infected and followed the patients over time throughout the course of disease. Each collaborating institution followed its own protocols to collect whole blood in K2EDTA tubes. Collaborator samples were shipped for TCRbeta analysis as frozen whole blood, isolated PBMCs, or DNA extracted from either sample type. Spanning cysteine to phenylalanine, the CDR3 consists of 16 amino acids. This entry keeps only the CDR3 DNA: 48 bases, framed from base 1. Via the germline V gene, CDR1 is SNHLY and CDR2 FYNNEI. The junction shows trimming of 4 bases on V and 5 bases on J, and the gene matches do not reach 9 bases of it. TCRbeta CDR3 regions were amplified from genomic DNA by means of the immunoSEQ Assay, a bias-controlled multiplex PCR. The paper's processing steps were these. The number of nucleated cells in each sample was estimated from the amplification of reference gene primers within the assay. Sequence reads were collapsed and filtered to measure the absolute abundance of every unique TCRbeta CDR3 rearrangement. For each sample, productive Simpson clonality was calculated as the square root of Simpson's diversity index across productive rearrangements. The table was pulled from immuneACCESS by TCRdb, which kept in-frame rearrangements only. Such tables lose some clones; where checked, under half of the loss comes from unresolved V genes, and the rest has no known cause. V and J calls and clone size are copied from that table; D and trimming were computed from the DNA. This sample comprises some 200,000 clones, less than 95% of them detected only once. In total, the top ten clones hold about 0.8% of the sample.

Sequencing input: peripheral blood. The sequence derives from a man aged 25-45 years with COVID-19, enrolled during active disease. The sequence is built from TRBV2 and TRBJ2-5; TRBD2 aligns with 11 central bases. The nucleotide sequence reads as follows: TGTGCCAGCAGTGGCATTAGCGGGGGGGCCGGGGAGACCCAGTACTTC. Its coded protein is CASSGISGGAGETQYF. The CDR3 plus the reference TRBV2 and TRBJ2-5 genes for the other parts give the full variable domain: EPEVTQTPSHQVTQMGQEVILRCVPISNHLYFYWYRQILGQKVEFLVSFYNNEISEKSEIFDDQFSVERPDGSNFTLKIRSTKLEDSAMYFCASSGISGGAGETQYFGPGTRLLVL.